This T cell receptor beta chain was captured by sequencing in a study of identical twins. A universal primer site was created by template switching, with the cDNA bearing unique molecular identifiers. Via MiXCR, TCRdb re-called the 5' RACE reads, giving one row per CDR3 protein. The sample lists under 250,000 distinct CDR3 sequences; 6.5% to 8.5% were seen once. Study-level findings and limits: Rather than following the same donors, the conclusions depended on cross-sectional statistical analysis. Beta out-of-frame sequences showed weaker excess sharing between twins.

Healthy Caucasians were all of the donors. The CDR3 consists of 15 residues. Losses at the gene ends were 5 bases for V and 7 bases for J; bases not matched to a gene: 11. Germline assignment: CDR1 MRHNA and CDR2 SNTAGT. This clonotype has ten or more counts. What it binds is not known. This same sample was also taken into another study, of yellow fever vaccine responses in identical twins.

Material for sequencing was memory (CD45RO+) T cells sorted from blood. The chain links TRBV6-4 to TRBJ2-1; 7 bases line up with TRBD2. This receptor was taken from a woman between 18 and 30 years old in good health. The CDR3 DNA sequence: TGTGCCAGCAGTCCCACCAGCGGGGCCACAAATGAGCAGTTCTTC. It encodes CASSPTSGATNEQFF.